This TCR beta chain was profiled in a study of T-cell memory formation after mild COVID-19 (dated by TCRdb to the early 2020s). General notes on the study: TCR sequence clusters from the two donors were largely donor specific. In a couple of donors, T-cell clones that expanded and contracted after mild COVID-19 were tracked by sequencing TCRalpha and TCRbeta repertoires over time. The cohort was made up of two young adult volunteers, one female and one male, who were previously healthy. Summary of the overall study and its limitations: Contracting CD4+ clones turned up mainly in the CM and EM memory subsets, whereas EMRA was where CD8+ clones were enriched. Some responding clones were found in pre-infection memory, which suggests that pre-existing cross-reactive memory T cells took part in the SARS-CoV-2 response. From day 15 to 85, contracting clones showed balanced CD4/CD8 phenotypes, whereas a second wave of clones that expanded from day 15 to 37 leaned towards CD4+. Whether the second-wave clones peaking on day 37 were SARS-CoV-2 specific was not confirmed. Only a couple of mild cases were covered in the study, and larger cohorts including severe cases with pre-infection samples were considered necessary.

PBMCs were isolated by Ficoll-Paque density gradient centrifugation. For this clonotype: It has no known antigen specificity. No base quality information exists; no much larger clone differs at one position.

TCRdb shows the sequencer as Illumina NovaSeq 6000. Using 5'RACE with constant-segment primers, TCRalpha and TCRbeta cDNA libraries were constructed, with sample barcodes and unique molecular identifiers added in the process. Trizol reagent was used to extract RNA from every sample. The libraries were amplified in two PCR steps, and the second step added a second sample barcode and Illumina TruSeq adapters. Sequencing of libraries was performed on an Illumina NovaSeq with 2 x 150 bp paired-end reads. The paper's processing steps were these. The reads were demultiplexed and collapsed into UMI-guided consensus sequences using migec v1.2.7. Using mixcr v2.1.11, the UMI consensuses were aligned to TRA and TRB V and J templates and assembled into clonotypes. A clonotype was counted as expanded or contracted only when both edgeR and NoisET called the clonotype significant, with the noise models trained on biological replicates. edgeR calls used a false discovery rate-adjusted p below 0.01 and a log2 fold-change threshold of 1. As an exploratory analysis of dynamics, PCA with hierarchical clustering was applied to max-normalized trajectories of the 1000 most abundant clonotypes. Separately sequenced CD4+ and CD8+ repertoires were used to assign the CD4 or CD8 phenotype of responding clones. TCRdb reprocessed the public reads (quality trimming at Q25 with fastp, clone calling with MiXCR) and kept in-frame beta chains. For every CDR3 protein sequence, its rows merge into one entry that carries the most common genes and DNA. TCRdb, not the authors, supplied the V and J calls. The sample yields hundreds of thousands of distinct CDR3 sequences; roughly a fifth were counted once. 7% to 9% of the sample belongs to the ten largest clones.

Based on the germline V gene (reference sequence), the CDR1 and CDR2 sequences are LNHDA and SQIVND. Measured from the cysteine to the phenylalanine, the CDR3 is 15 residues long. The sequence is cut down to CDR3 DNA, 45 bases in frame from base 1. Trimming at the junction amounts to 2 bases on V and 5 bases on J, and the germline ends lie 10 bases apart. Here the chain combines TRBV19 and TRBJ1-6, with TRBD1 tentatively as D gene (5 bases match). The sequenced sample consisted of PBMCs or a T cell subset sorted from them (not recorded which). The source is an adult woman who had mild COVID-19 (a few samples of this study predate the infection). The sample titles of this study are shuffled in the database, so cell type and time point are left out; the donor was told from shared clones. The CDR3 reads CASSISTAHNSPLHF. The DNA is TGTGCCAGTAGTATATCGACAGCCCATAATTCACCCCTCCACTTT.